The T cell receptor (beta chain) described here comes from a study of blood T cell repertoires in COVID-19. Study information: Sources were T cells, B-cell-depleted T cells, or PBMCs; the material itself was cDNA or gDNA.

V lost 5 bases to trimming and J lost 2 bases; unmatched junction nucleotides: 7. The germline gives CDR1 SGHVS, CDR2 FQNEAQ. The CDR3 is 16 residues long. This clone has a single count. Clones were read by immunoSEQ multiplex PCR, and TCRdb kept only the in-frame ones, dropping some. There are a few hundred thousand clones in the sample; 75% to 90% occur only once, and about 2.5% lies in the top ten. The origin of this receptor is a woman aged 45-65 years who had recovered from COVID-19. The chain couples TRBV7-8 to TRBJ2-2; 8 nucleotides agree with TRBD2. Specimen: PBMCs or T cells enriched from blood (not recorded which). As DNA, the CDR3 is TGTGCCAGCAGCACATTAGCGGGGTCTAACACCGGGGAGCTGTTTTTT. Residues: CASSTLAGSNTGELFF.